The 4 T cell receptor beta chains in this list originate from one sample, sequenced in a study of T cell repertoires in cytomegalovirus infection. Their cognate antigens are unknown. TCRdb processed the reads anew with MiXCR; each CDR3 protein has one entry. In the table there are some 920,000 distinct CDR3 sequences, approximately 33% of which are singletons. This material consisted of cultured CD8+ T cells from PBMCs, taken from culture after CMV antigen stimulation. These receptors originate from a human donor in good health (CMV status not recorded). Some clones in this sample may be carry-over from other donors' samples.

This sequence joins TRBV5-4 and TRBJ2-7; no definite D call. V was cut by 3 bases and J by 6 bases, with 13 bases left in between. CDR1 is SGHNT and CDR2 is YYREEE in the germline V gene (reference sequence). The CDR3 length is 13 residues. This chain's CDR3 is CASSYRWRGEQYF. CDR3 sequence (DNA): TGTGCCAGCAGCTACCGATGGCGTGGCGAGCAGTACTTC. The full variable domain, completed using reference TRBV5-4 and TRBJ2-7, is ETGVTQSPTHLIKTRGQQVTLRCSSQSGHNTVSWYQQALGQGPQFIFQYYREEENGRGNFPPRFSGLQFPNYSSELNVNALELDDSALYLCASSYRWRGEQYFGPGTRLTVT.

The gene calls are TRBV29-1 and TRBJ2-7; D tentatively reads TRBD1 or TRBD2 (5 bases each). The CDR3 runs to 12 residues. Germline V gene lookup returns CDR1 SQVTM and CDR2 ANQGSEA. CDR3 nucleotide sequence: TGCAGTGACGGGACGGGGTCCTACGAGCAGTACGTC. Protein: CSDGTGSYEQYV.

This clonotype has a handful of counts. The rearrangement links TRBV11-2 to TRBJ1-1; perhaps TRBD1 as D (5 bases). Trimming cost V 5 bases and J 0 bases, with 19 bases left between them. This CDR3 contains 17 residues. Germline V gene lookup returns CDR1 SGHAT and CDR2 FQNNGV. The CDR3 DNA is TGTGCCAGCAGCCTCAAGTGGGGGGGGTTCATGAACACTGAAGCTTTCTTT. Translated: CASSLKWGGFMNTEAFF.

This clonotype was detected ten times or more. The chain carries TRBV7-9 and TRBJ2-2; weak D call: TRBD2 (5 bases). The CDR3 runs to 13 residues. From germline, CDR1 is SEHNR and CDR2 FQNEAQ (reference sequence). The DNA of the CDR3 is TGTGCGAGGGAGAACCCTGGGACCGGGGAGCTGTTTTTT. This gives the protein CARENPGTGELFF.